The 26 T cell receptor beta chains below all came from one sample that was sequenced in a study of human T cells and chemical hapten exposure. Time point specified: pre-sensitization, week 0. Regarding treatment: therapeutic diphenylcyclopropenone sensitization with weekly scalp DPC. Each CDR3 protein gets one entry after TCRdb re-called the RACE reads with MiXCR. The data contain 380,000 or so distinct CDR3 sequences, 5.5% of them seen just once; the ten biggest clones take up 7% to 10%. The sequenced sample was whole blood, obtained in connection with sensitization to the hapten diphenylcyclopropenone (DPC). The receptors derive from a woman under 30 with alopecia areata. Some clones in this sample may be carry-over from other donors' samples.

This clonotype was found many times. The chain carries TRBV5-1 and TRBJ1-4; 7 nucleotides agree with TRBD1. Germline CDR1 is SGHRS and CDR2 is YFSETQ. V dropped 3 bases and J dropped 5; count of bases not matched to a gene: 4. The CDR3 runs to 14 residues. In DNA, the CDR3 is TGCGCCAGCAGCTCGACAGGGATGAATGAAAAACTGTTTTTT. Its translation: CASSSTGMNEKLFF.

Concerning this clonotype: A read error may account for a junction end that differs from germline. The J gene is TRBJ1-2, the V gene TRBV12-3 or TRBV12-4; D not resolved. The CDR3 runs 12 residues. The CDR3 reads CASSPARRGHYF. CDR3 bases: TGTGCCAGCAGCCCAGCTCGGCGTGGCCATTACTTC.

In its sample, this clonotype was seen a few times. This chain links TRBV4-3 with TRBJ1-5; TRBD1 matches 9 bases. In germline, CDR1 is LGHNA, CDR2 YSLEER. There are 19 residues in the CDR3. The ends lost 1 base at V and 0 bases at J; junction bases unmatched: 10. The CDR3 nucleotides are TGCGCCAGCAGCCAAGTTTTGGGACAGGGAATGGATAGCAATCAGCCCCAGCATTTT. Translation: CASSQVLGQGMDSNQPQHF.

CDR3 protein: CASRLKFMDTQYF. CDR3 bases: TGTGCCAGCAGGTTGAAGTTTATGGATACGCAGTATTTT. This sequence joins TRBV2 and TRBJ2-3, with D hard to call. Germline V gives CDR1 SNHLY, CDR2 FYNNEI. Trimming shortened V by 6 bases and J by 6 bases, and 13 bases separated the two germline ends. This CDR3 is built from 13 residues.

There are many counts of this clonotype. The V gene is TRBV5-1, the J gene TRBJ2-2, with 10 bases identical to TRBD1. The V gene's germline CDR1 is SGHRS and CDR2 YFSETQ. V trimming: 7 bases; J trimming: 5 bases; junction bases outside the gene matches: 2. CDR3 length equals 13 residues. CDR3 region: CASGGQGTGELFF. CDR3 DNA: TGCGCCAGCGGGGGACAGGGGACCGGGGAGCTGTTTTTT.

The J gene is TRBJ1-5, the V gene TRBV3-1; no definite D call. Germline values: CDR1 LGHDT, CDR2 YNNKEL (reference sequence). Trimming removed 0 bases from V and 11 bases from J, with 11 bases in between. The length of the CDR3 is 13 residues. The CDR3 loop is CASSQDQLGSQHF. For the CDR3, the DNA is TGTGCCAGCAGCCAAGATCAGTTAGGTTCCCAGCATTTT.

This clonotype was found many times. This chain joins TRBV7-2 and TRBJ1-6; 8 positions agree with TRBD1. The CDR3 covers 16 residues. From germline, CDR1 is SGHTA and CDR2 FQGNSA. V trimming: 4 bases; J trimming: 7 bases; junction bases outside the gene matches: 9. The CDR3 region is CASSSIQGAQNSPLHF. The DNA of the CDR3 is TGTGCCAGCAGCTCGATCCAGGGGGCCCAAAATTCACCCCTCCACTTT.

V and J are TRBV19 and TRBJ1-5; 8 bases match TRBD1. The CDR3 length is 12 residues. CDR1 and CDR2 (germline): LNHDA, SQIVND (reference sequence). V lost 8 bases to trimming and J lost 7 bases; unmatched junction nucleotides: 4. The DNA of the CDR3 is TGTGCCAGTGGGACAGGTTTACAGCCCCAGCATTTT. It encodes CASGTGLQPQHF. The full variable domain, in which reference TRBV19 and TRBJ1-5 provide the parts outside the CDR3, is DGGITQSPKYLFRKEGQNVTLSCEQNLNHDAMYWYRQDPGQGLRLIYYSQIVNDFQKGDIAEGYSVSREKKESFPLTVTSAQKNPTAFYLCASGTGLQPQHFGDGTRLSIL.

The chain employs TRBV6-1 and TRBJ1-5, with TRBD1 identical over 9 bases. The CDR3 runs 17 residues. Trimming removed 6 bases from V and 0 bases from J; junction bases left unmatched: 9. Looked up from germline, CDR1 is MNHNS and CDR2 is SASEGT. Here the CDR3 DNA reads TGTGCCAGCAGGACGGGACAGGGAGCCTATAGCAATCAGCCCCAGCATTTT. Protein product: CASRTGQGAYSNQPQHF.

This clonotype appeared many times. DNA for the CDR3: TGTGCCAGCAGGTTGACAGGGACCGAAAAACTGTTTTTT. It specifies CASRLTGTEKLFF. V is TRBV7-2 and J is TRBJ1-4, with TRBD1 matching over 7 bases. J gave up 8 bases and V 6 bases, and 6 bases lay outside the gene matches. The CDR3 contains 13 residues. Germline V gene sequence: CDR1 SGHTA, CDR2 FQGNSA.

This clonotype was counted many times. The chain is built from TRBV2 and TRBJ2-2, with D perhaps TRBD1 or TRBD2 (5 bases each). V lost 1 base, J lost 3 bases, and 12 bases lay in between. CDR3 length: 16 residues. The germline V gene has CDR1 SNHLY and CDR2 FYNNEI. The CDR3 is CASSEDVGVYTGELFF. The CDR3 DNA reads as TGTGCCAGCAGTGAAGACGTGGGGGTCTACACCGGGGAGCTGTTTTTT.

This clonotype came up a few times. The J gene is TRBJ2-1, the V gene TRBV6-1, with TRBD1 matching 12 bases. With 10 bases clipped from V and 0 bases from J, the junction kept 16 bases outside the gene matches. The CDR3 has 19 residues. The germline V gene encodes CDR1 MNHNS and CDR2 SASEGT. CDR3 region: CATKITGTGGRSSYNEQFF. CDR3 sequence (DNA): TGTGCCACCAAAATAACCGGGACAGGGGGCCGGAGCTCCTACAATGAGCAGTTCTTC.

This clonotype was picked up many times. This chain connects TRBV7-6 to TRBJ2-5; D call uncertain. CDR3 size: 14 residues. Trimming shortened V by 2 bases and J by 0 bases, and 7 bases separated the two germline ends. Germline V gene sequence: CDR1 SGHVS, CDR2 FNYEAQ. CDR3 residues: CASSLLSDQETQYF. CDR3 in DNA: TGTGCCAGCAGCTTACTTTCAGACCAAGAGACCCAGTACTTC.

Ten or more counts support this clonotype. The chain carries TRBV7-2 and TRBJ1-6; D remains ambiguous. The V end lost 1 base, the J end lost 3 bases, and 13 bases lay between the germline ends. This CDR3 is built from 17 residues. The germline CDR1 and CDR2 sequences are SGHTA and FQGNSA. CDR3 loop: CASSLVSLAGYNSPLHF. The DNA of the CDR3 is TGTGCCAGCAGCTTAGTGTCTTTGGCAGGCTATAATTCACCCCTCCACTTT.

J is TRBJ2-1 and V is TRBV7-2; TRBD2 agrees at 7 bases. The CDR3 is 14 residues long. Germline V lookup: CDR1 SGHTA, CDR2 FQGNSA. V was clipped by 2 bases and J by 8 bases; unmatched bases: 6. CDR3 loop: CASSLTSGAHEQFF. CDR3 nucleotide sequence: TGTGCCAGCAGCTTAACAAGCGGGGCGCATGAGCAGTTCTTC.

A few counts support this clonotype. Here the CDR3 reads CASIWENTEAFF. CDR3 sequence (DNA): TGTGCCAGCATTTGGGAGAACACTGAAGCTTTCTTT. The chain uses TRBV6-1 and TRBJ1-1; D gene ambiguous. The germline CDR1 and CDR2 sequences are MNHNS and SASEGT. The CDR3 has 12 residues. V shed 7 bases and J shed 1 base, with 7 bases lying between them.

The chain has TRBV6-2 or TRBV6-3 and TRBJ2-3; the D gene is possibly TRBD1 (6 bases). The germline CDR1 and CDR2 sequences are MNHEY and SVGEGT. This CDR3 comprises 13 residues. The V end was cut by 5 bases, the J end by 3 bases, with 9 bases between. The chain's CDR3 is CASSDRNTDTQYF. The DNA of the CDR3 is TGTGCCAGCAGTGACAGGAATACAGATACGCAGTATTTT.

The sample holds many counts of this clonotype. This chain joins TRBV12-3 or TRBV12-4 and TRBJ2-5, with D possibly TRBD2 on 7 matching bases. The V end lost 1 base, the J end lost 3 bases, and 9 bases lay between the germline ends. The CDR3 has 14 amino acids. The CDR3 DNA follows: TGTGCCAGCAGTTTAGGGGGGGGCGAAGAGACCCAGTACTTC. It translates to CASSLGGGEETQYF.

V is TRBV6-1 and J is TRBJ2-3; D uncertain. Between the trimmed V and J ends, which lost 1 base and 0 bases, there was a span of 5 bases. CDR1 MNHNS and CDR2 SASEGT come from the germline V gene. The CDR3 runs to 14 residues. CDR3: CASSEVRSTDTQYF. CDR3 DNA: TGTGCCAGCAGTGAAGTCAGGAGCACAGATACGCAGTATTTT.

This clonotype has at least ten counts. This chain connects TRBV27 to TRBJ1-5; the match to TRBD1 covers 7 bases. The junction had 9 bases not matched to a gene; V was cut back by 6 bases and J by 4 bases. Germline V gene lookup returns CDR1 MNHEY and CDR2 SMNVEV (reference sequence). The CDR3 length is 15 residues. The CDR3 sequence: CASRARQGLNQPQHF. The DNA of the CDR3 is TGTGCCAGCAGAGCACGACAGGGCTTGAATCAGCCCCAGCATTTT.

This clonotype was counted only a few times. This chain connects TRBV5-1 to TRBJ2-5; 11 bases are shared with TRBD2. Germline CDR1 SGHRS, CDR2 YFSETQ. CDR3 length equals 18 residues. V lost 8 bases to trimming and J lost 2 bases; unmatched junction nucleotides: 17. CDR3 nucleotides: TGCGCCAGTAGAGCGGGCGTTCTAGCGGGGGGCCGGCAAGAGACCCAGTACTTC. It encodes CASRAGVLAGGRQETQYF.

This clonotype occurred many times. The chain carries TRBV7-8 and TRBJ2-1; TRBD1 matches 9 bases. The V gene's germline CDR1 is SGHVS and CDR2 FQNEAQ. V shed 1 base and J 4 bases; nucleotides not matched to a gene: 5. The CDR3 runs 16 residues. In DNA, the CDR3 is TGTGCCAGCAGCTTAGTTGCAGGACAGGGGTACAATGAGCAGTTCTTC. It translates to CASSLVAGQGYNEQFF. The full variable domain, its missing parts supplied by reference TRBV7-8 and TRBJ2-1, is GAGVSQSPRYKVAKRGQDVALRCDPISGHVSLFWYQQALGQGPEFLTYFQNEAQLDKSGLPSDRFFAERPEGSVSTLKIQRTQQEDSAVYLCASSLVAGQGYNEQFFGPGTRLTVL.

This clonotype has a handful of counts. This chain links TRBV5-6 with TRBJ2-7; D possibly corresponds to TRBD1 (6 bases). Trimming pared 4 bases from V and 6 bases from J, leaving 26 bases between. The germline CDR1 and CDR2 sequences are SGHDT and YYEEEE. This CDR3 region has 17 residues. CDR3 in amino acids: CASSQYTTITQGSEQYF. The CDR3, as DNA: TGTGCCAGCAGCCAATACACGACTATAACACAGGGAAGCGAGCAGTACTTC.

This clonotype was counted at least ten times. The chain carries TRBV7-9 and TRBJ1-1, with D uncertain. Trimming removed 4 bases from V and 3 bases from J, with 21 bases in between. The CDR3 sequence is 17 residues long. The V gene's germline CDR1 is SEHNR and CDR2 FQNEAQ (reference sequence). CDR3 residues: CASSSLPQRPYYTEAFF. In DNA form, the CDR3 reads TGTGCCAGCAGCTCCCTGCCCCAGCGTCCCTACTACACTGAAGCTTTCTTT.

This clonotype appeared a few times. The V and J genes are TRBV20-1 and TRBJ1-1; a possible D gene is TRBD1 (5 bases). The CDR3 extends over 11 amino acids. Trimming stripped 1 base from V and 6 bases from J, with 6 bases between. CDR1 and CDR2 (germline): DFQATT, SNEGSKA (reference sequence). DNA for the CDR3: TGCAGTGCTAGAGTGGGGGCTGAAGCTTTCTTT. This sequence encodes CSARVGAEAFF.

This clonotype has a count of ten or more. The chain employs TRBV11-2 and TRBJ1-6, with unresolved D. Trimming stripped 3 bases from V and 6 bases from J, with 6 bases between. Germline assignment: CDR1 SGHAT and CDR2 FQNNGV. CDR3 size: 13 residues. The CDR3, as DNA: TGTGCCAGCAGCTTCGCTATTAATTCACCCCTCCACTTT. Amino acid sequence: CASSFAINSPLHF.